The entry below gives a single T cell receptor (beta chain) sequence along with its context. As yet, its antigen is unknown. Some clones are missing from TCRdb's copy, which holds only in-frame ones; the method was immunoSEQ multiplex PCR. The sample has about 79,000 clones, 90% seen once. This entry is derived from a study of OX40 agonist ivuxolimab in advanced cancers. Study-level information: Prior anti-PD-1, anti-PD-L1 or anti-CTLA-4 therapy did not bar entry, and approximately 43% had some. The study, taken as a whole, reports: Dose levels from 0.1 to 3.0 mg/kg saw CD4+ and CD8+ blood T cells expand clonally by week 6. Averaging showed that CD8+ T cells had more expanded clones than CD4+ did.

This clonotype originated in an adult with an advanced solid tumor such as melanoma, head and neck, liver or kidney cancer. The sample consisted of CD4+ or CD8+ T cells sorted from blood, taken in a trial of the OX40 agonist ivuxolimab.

The CDR3 sequence is CASNRPWEKLFF. Written as DNA, the CDR3 is TGTGCCAGCAATCGCCCCTGGGAAAAACTGTTTTTT. J is TRBJ1-4 and V is TRBV6-6; D not certain. CDR3 length: 12 residues. Germline V gives CDR1 MNHNY, CDR2 SVGAGI (reference sequence). V lost 7 bases to trimming and J lost 8 bases, with 11 bases between them.